This passage covers 30 T cell receptor beta chains from one sample sequenced in a study of patients and donors after allogeneic stem cell transplantation. TCRdb re-called the RT-PCR reads with MiXCR, one entry per CDR3 protein. The data contain over 130,000 distinct CDR3 sequences, roughly two fifths of them singletons. Specimen: blood, either unsorted or a sorted T cell fraction (not recorded which). The receptors were gathered from a human donor who was either an allogeneic HSCT recipient or a stem cell or donor lymphocyte infusion donor (not recorded which). It is not recorded whose cells these are; they may come from a transplant donor.

The chain uses TRBV7-2 and TRBJ1-1, with 8 bases lining up with TRBD1. The CDR3 is made up of 14 amino acids. The V segment lost 6 bases and the J segment 2 bases; nucleotides outside the gene matches: 5. Germline V gives CDR1 SGHTA, CDR2 FQGNSA. Written as DNA, the CDR3 is TGTGCCAGCAGGGACAGGGCGTATAACACTGAAGCTTTCTTT. Its protein is CASRDRAYNTEAFF. Drawing the rest from reference TRBV7-2 and TRBJ1-1, the complete variable domain is GAGVSQSPSNKVTEKGKDVELRCDPISGHTALYWYRQSLGQGLEFLIYFQGNSAPDKSGLPSDRFSAERTGGSVSTLTIQRTQQEDSAVYLCASRDRAYNTEAFFGQGTRLTVV.

This clonotype was detected only a few times. The chain links TRBV6-5 to TRBJ1-6; D is perhaps TRBD1 (6 bases). Trimming took off 4 bases at V and 11 bases at J, with 24 bases between the two ends. CDR1 and CDR2 from the germline V gene are MNHEY and SVGAGI. This CDR3 has 17 amino acids. The CDR3 region has the DNA TGTGCCAGCAGTTTCGACGGGTCTGGCAGGGGTCGTACACCCCTCCACTTT. Its translation is CASSFDGSGRGRTPLHF.

The CDR3, as DNA: TGCAGTGCTCCGGACAGGCCCACAGATACGCAGTATTTT. This codes for CSAPDRPTDTQYF. The chain has TRBV20-1 and TRBJ2-3, with TRBD1 matching over 7 bases. In germline, CDR1 is DFQATT, CDR2 SNEGSKA (reference sequence). The CDR3 runs 13 residues. Trimming removed 5 bases from V and 2 bases from J; junction bases left unmatched: 4.

Only a few counts were recorded for this clonotype. This chain joins TRBV6-2 or TRBV6-3 and TRBJ2-7; TRBD2 matches 7 bases. The CDR3 extends over 15 amino acids. The V gene's germline CDR1 is MNHEY and CDR2 SVGEGT. The ends lost 4 bases at V and 1 base at J; junction bases unmatched: 7. The CDR3 here is CASSSQRDFSYEQYF. CDR3 nucleotides: TGTGCCAGCAGTTCCCAGCGGGACTTTTCCTACGAGCAGTACTTC.

This clonotype was observed a few times. The chain employs TRBV5-6 and TRBJ1-3, with TRBD1 matching over 7 bases. CDR3 length equals 15 residues. The germline gives CDR1 SGHDT, CDR2 YYEEEE. J was trimmed by 2 bases and V by 4 bases; bases with no gene match: 6. CDR3 region: CASSPGQRAGNTIYF. The CDR3 region has the DNA TGTGCCAGCAGCCCGGGACAGAGAGCTGGAAACACCATATATTTT.

V gene TRBV6-5 combines with J gene TRBJ1-5; possible D gene TRBD1, 5 bases. Germline V CDR1 and CDR2: MNHEY, SVGAGI. The CDR3 sequence is 13 residues long. With 5 bases removed from V and 6 bases from J, the gap between germline ends came to 11 bases. CDR3: CASSPRESQPQHF. In nucleotides, the CDR3 is TGTGCCAGCAGTCCCAGGGAGAGTCAGCCCCAGCATTTT.

This chain connects TRBV28 to TRBJ2-3; tentatively, D is TRBD1 (6 bases). Trimming stripped 3 bases from V and 3 bases from J, with 10 bases between. CDR1 and CDR2 (germline): MDHEN, SYDVKM. This CDR3 is 14 amino acids long. CDR3 sequence reads: CASSFPQGTDTQYF. The CDR3 coding sequence is TGTGCCAGCAGTTTCCCACAGGGAACAGATACGCAGTATTTT.

This clonotype was seen a handful of times. This chain links TRBV5-1 with TRBJ1-5; D might be TRBD1 (6 bases). This CDR3 has 15 residues. Deletions cut 4 bases from V and 9 bases from J, with 20 bases between. The germline gives CDR1 SGHRS, CDR2 YFSETQ. The CDR3 bases are TGCGCCAGCAGCCCTGAGGGGGGCGAGTTCCCGCCCCAGCATTTT. Protein sequence: CASSPEGGEFPPQHF.

This clonotype was found a few times. The V gene is TRBV28, the J gene TRBJ1-3; D uncertain. CDR1 is MDHEN and CDR2 is SYDVKM in the germline V gene. V dropped 8 bases and J dropped 0 bases, with 8 bases sitting between them. The CDR3 totals 13 residues. In DNA form, the CDR3 reads TGTGCCAGCCGGGAGGCCTCTGGAAACACCATATATTTT. It specifies CASREASGNTIYF.

A few counts support this clonotype. The chain employs TRBV6-2 or TRBV6-3 and TRBJ1-5, with D maybe TRBD1 (6 bases). The V gene's germline CDR1 is MNHEY and CDR2 SVGEGT. Trimming took 5 bases from V and 2 from J, leaving 16 bases between them. The CDR3 contains 16 residues. The CDR3 region is CASSHLRQAGNQPQHF. DNA for the CDR3: TGTGCCAGCAGTCACCTCCGACAGGCTGGCAATCAGCCCCAGCATTTT.

The chain links TRBV12-3 or TRBV12-4 to TRBJ2-3, with 12 bases that match TRBD2. The V gene end was trimmed by 7 bases and the J gene end by 6 bases; junction bases not matched to a gene: 8. This CDR3 spans 15 amino acids. CDR3 in amino acids: CASNALAGGPDTQYF. DNA of the CDR3: TGTGCCAGCAATGCCCTAGCGGGGGGGCCGGATACGCAGTATTTT.

CDR3 loop: CASSSILAGGHNEQFF. The CDR3 bases are TGTGCCAGCAGCTCTATACTAGCGGGGGGCCACAATGAGCAGTTCTTC. This rearrangement joins TRBV6-5 to TRBJ2-1, with 12 bases lining up with TRBD2. Germline-derived CDR1 and CDR2 are MNHEY and SVGAGI. The CDR3 has 16 residues. Trimming at V came to 6 bases and at J to 5 bases, leaving 8 bases not matched to a gene.

The J gene is TRBJ2-7, the V gene TRBV12-3 or TRBV12-4; D unclear. Trimming left V 6 bases short and J 3 bases short, with 9 bases between. The length of the CDR3 is 12 residues. The CDR3 spells CASSSQDYEQYV. CDR3 in DNA: TGTGCCAGCAGCTCCCAAGACTACGAGCAGTACGTC.

This clonotype was seen a few times. The chain employs TRBV20-1 and TRBJ2-3; a possible D gene is TRBD1 (6 bases). This CDR3 is built from 16 residues. Germline V gene sequence: CDR1 DFQATT, CDR2 SNEGSKA (reference sequence). V was cut by 7 bases and J by 4 bases, with 24 bases left in between. CDR3 in DNA: TGCAGTGTCACAGGGCAATGGGTTTGGGGCGCAGATACGCAGTATTTT. This sequence encodes CSVTGQWVWGADTQYF.

The CDR3 DNA sequence: TGTGCCAGCACTGGTAACAGGATCTCGGAAGGCTACACCTTC. Translating gives CASTGNRISEGYTF. V and J are TRBV12-3 or TRBV12-4 and TRBJ1-2; TRBD1 might be the D (5 bases). Deletions cut 7 bases from V and 8 bases from J, with 20 bases between. The length of the CDR3 is 14 residues.

J is TRBJ1-2 and V is TRBV6-2 or TRBV6-3; D is unresolved. The CDR3 has 12 residues. Germline V gene sequence: CDR1 MNHEY, CDR2 SVGEGT. Between the trimmed V and J ends, which lost 1 base and 4 bases, there was a span of 4 bases. The CDR3 protein is CASSYFTYGYTF. For the CDR3, the DNA is TGTGCCAGCAGTTACTTTACCTATGGCTACACCTTC.

The V and J genes are TRBV5-6 and TRBJ1-5, with 7 bases matching TRBD1. Per germline, CDR1 SGHDT and CDR2 YYEEEE. After removal of 4 bases from V and 5 bases from J, the junction contained 6 bases not matched to a gene. The CDR3 is 14 amino acids. The CDR3 DNA is TGTGCCAGCAGCCATACAGGGGCGCATCAGCCCCAGCATTTT. Translating it yields CASSHTGAHQPQHF.

This chain links TRBV9 with TRBJ2-3, with TRBD2 matching 7 bases. The CDR3 has 16 residues. The germline gives CDR1 SGDLS, CDR2 YYNGEE. V shed 3 bases and J 2 bases; nucleotides not matched to a gene: 9. The CDR3 spells CASSGQPGLYTDTQYF. The CDR3 nucleotides are TGTGCCAGCAGCGGCCAACCGGGACTATACACAGATACGCAGTATTTT.

This clonotype was seen a handful of times. This chain uses TRBV20-1 with TRBJ2-2; TRBD2 is a possible D gene (6 bases). This CDR3 has 14 amino acids. Germline-derived CDR1 and CDR2 are DFQATT and SNEGSKA (reference sequence). The V end lost 3 bases, the J end lost 4 bases, and 12 bases lay between the germline ends. The CDR3 reads CSASAGTGTGELFF. DNA of the CDR3: TGCAGTGCTAGTGCCGGGACTGGCACCGGGGAGCTGTTTTTT.

This clonotype was found once. V is TRBV7-2 and J is TRBJ2-5, with D unresolved. The CDR3 extends over 14 amino acids. V was pared by 5 bases and J by 4 bases, with 14 bases between. Germline V CDR1 and CDR2: SGHTA, FQGNSA. The CDR3 loop is CASSLTPWGETQYF. DNA for the CDR3: TGTGCCAGCAGCCTGACTCCCTGGGGAGAGACCCAGTACTTC.

This clonotype was seen more than once but under ten times. The V call is TRBV4-3, the J call TRBJ1-2; 7 nucleotides line up with TRBD1. This CDR3 has 16 residues. CDR1 is LGHNA and CDR2 is YSLEER in the germline V gene. With 0 bases clipped from V and 4 bases from J, the junction kept 8 bases outside the gene matches. CDR3 in DNA: TGCGCCAGCAGCCAAGAAGTACCGGGACAGTTCTATGGCTACACCTTC. Encoded protein: CASSQEVPGQFYGYTF.

CDR3 coding DNA: TGTGCCAGCAGCGTCCTAGCGGGGGGTTTCAAAAACATTCAGTACTTC. Its translation: CASSVLAGGFKNIQYF. The genes are TRBV9 and TRBJ2-4, with TRBD2 matching 11 bases. The CDR3 covers 16 residues. Germline CDR1 is SGDLS and CDR2 is YYNGEE. The V gene end was trimmed by 2 bases and the J gene end by 3 bases; junction bases not matched to a gene: 4.

The chain combines TRBV12-3 or TRBV12-4 with TRBJ2-1; weak D call: TRBD2 (6 bases). This CDR3 is 13 amino acids long. Trimming left V 5 bases short and J 8 bases short, with 13 bases between. CDR3 nucleotides: TGTGCCAGCAGTCGGGGGATAGGATATGAGCAGTTCTTC. Encoded protein: CASSRGIGYEQFF.

Details on this clonotype: This may be a read error, as it is one base from a much larger clone. The gene calls are TRBV6-6 and TRBJ1-1; 9 bases map to TRBD1. Germline loops: CDR1 MNHNY, CDR2 SVGAGI (reference sequence). Unmatched junction bases numbered 11, after V lost 2 bases and J lost 7 bases. The CDR3 length is 16 residues. In DNA form, the CDR3 reads TGTGCCAGCAGTTACGGGCCTACAGGGGGCGGAAGTGAAGCTTTCTTT. Translation gives CASSYGPTGGGSEAFF.

The chain recombines TRBV4-2 with TRBJ1-2, with D possibly matching TRBD1 (5 bases). Looked up from germline, CDR1 is LGHNA and CDR2 is YNFKEQ. This CDR3 has 16 amino acids. Trimming stripped 1 base from V and 4 bases from J, with 16 bases between. The CDR3 spells CASSQGRGGGPYGYTF. The CDR3 nucleotides read TGTGCCAGCAGCCAAGGAAGGGGCGGGGGACCCTATGGCTACACCTTC.

This clonotype showed up just a few times. The rearrangement links TRBV27 to TRBJ1-5; the match to TRBD1 covers 7 bases. With 5 bases clipped from V and 3 bases from J, the junction kept 4 bases outside the gene matches. Germline V lookup: CDR1 MNHEY, CDR2 SMNVEV (reference sequence). The CDR3 is made up of 14 amino acids. In DNA, the CDR3 is TGTGCCAGCAGTCTTACAGGGGCCAATCAGCCCCAGCATTTT. It yields the protein CASSLTGANQPQHF.

The genes are TRBV13 and TRBJ2-7; 7 bases map to TRBD1. V shed 4 bases and J 2 bases; nucleotides not matched to a gene: 8. The CDR3 runs 15 residues. Germline V CDR1 and CDR2: PRHDT, FYEKMQ (reference sequence). CDR3 nucleotide sequence: TGTGCCAGCAGCTCCCGGGACAGTGGTCCCTACGAGCAGTACTTC. Its protein is CASSSRDSGPYEQYF.

The rearrangement uses TRBV12-3 or TRBV12-4 and TRBJ2-3; TRBD1 or TRBD2 may be the D gene (6 bases each). The CDR3 contains 17 residues. The V and J ends lost 5 bases and 0 bases respectively, with 18 bases between them. The CDR3 loop reads CASSAPRGAGSTDTQYF. CDR3 DNA: TGTGCCAGCAGTGCCCCGAGGGGGGCGGGTAGCACAGATACGCAGTATTTT.

The table lists this clonotype with a few counts. The J gene is TRBJ1-6, the V gene TRBV27; D call uncertain. The CDR3 is 14 residues long. CDR1 is MNHEY, CDR2 SMNVEV, per germline (reference sequence). V gave up 3 bases and J gave up 6 bases, with 9 bases separating them. CDR3 DNA sequence: TGTGCCAGCAGTTTTCTCACCCCTAATTCACCCCTCCACTTT. It yields the protein CASSFLTPNSPLHF.

The rearrangement uses TRBV27 and TRBJ1-2, with 8 bases lining up with TRBD1. The V gene end was trimmed by 1 base and the J gene end by 3 bases; junction bases not matched to a gene: 13. Looked up from germline, CDR1 is MNHEY and CDR2 is SMNVEV (reference sequence). This CDR3 spans 18 amino acids. In nucleotides, the CDR3 is TGTGCCAGCAGTTTATTTGGGGACAGGTTCACTAGGGACTATGGCTACACCTTC. Encoded protein: CASSLFGDRFTRDYGYTF.